The 18 T cell receptor beta chains presented below share a single source sample, sequenced in a study of OX40 agonist ivuxolimab in advanced cancers. Repertoires were generated with immunoSEQ multiplex PCR, while TCRdb's copy carries only in-frame clones and drops some. This sample carries 50,000 to 75,000 clones, about four fifths of them seen once, and the ten largest clones take over 1.1%. The sample was CD4+ or CD8+ T cells sorted from blood, taken in a trial of the OX40 agonist ivuxolimab. Receptors were obtained from an adult with an advanced solid tumor such as melanoma, head and neck, liver or kidney cancer.

Only one count was recorded for this clone. The genes are TRBV4-1 and TRBJ1-2; 11 nucleotides agree with TRBD1. The CDR3 sequence is 17 residues long. Germline V gene lookup returns CDR1 MGHRA and CDR2 YSYEKL. V gave up 1 base and J gave up 2 bases; unmatched junction bases: 6. The CDR3 DNA is TGCGCCAGCAGCCAAGGCGGACAGGGGGCTGGGAACTATGGCTACACCTTC. Amino acid sequence: CASSQGGQGAGNYGYTF.

This chain links TRBV18 with TRBJ2-7; possibly TRBD1 or TRBD2 for D (5 bases each). The germline V and J ends were trimmed by 10 bases and 5 bases, with 18 bases remaining between them. This CDR3 comprises 13 residues. Germline assignment: CDR1 KGHSH and CDR2 LQKENI. DNA for the CDR3: TGTGCCACCACCGGGACGGCAAATAACGAGCAGTACTTC. This translates into CATTGTANNEQYF.

This clone was picked up a small number of times. The gene calls are TRBV5-1 and TRBJ2-6; 11 bases map to TRBD2. The trim removed 4 bases at V and 3 bases at J, leaving 9 bases unmatched. Germline V gene sequence: CDR1 SGHRS, CDR2 YFSETQ. The CDR3 covers 18 residues. CDR3 sequence reads: CASSPDLAGGGGANVLTF. The CDR3 bases are TGCGCCAGCAGCCCAGACCTAGCGGGGGGAGGTGGGGCCAACGTCCTGACTTTC.

The chain joins TRBV27 to TRBJ2-4, with TRBD1 matching 9 bases. This CDR3 has 20 residues. In germline, CDR1 is MNHEY, CDR2 SMNVEV (reference sequence). The V segment lost 2 bases and the J segment 0 bases; nucleotides outside the gene matches: 14. The CDR3 nucleotides read TGTGCCAGCAGTTTAGGAGGACAGGGGATAGGACTACTAGCCAAAAACATTCAGTACTTC. Amino acid sequence: CASSLGGQGIGLLAKNIQYF.

The J gene is TRBJ1-1, the V gene TRBV10-3; 8 bases are a match to TRBD1. Trimming took 10 bases from V and 3 from J; bases not matched to a gene: 7. The germline V gene encodes CDR1 ENHRY and CDR2 SYGVKD. CDR3 length equals 13 residues. CDR3 nucleotide sequence: TGTGCCAGGCGACAGGGGACGGACACTGAAGCTTTCTTT. Amino acid sequence: CARRQGTDTEAFF.

This sequence joins TRBV11-1 and TRBJ1-1; no firm D call. Germline loops: CDR1 SGHAT, CDR2 FQDESV (reference sequence). Trimming pared 5 bases from V and 0 bases from J, leaving 7 bases between. This CDR3 is built from 13 residues. CDR3 protein: CASSVHLNTEAFF. The CDR3 DNA reads as TGTGCCAGCAGCGTACATCTGAACACTGAAGCTTTCTTT.

The V and J genes are TRBV5-6 and TRBJ2-3; TRBD2 matches 10 bases. CDR1 is SGHDT, CDR2 YYEEEE, per germline. CDR3 length: 15 residues. J lost 2 bases, V lost 4 bases, and 4 bases had no gene match. CDR3 DNA: TGTGCCAGCAGCGTCGGACTAGCGGCCACAGATACGCAGTATTTT. This gives the protein CASSVGLAATDTQYF.

The rearrangement links TRBV7-9 to TRBJ1-1, with D possibly being TRBD1 (6 bases). The germline gives CDR1 SEHNR, CDR2 FQNEAQ (reference sequence). Trimming pared 4 bases from V and 4 bases from J, leaving 16 bases between. The CDR3 totals 15 residues. CDR3 DNA sequence: TGTGCCAGCAGCTCTCCCTGGACAGAAGGCACTGAAGCTTTCTTT. Amino acids: CASSSPWTEGTEAFF.

The genes are TRBV19 and TRBJ2-1; 8 nucleotides align to TRBD2. V shed 4 bases, J shed 7 bases, and the junction held 9 bases outside the gene matches. This CDR3 has 15 amino acids. Germline lookup yields CDR1 LNHDA and CDR2 SQIVND (reference sequence). As DNA, the CDR3 is TGTGCCAGTAGTACCCCCGGACTAGCTGGGAATGAGCAGTTCTTC. It encodes CASSTPGLAGNEQFF.

V gene TRBV29-1 combines with J gene TRBJ2-1; D call uncertain. Trimming shortened V by 5 bases and J by 2 bases, and 10 bases separated the two germline ends. CDR1 is SQVTM, CDR2 ANQGSEA, per germline. The CDR3 loop spans 13 amino acids. CDR3 DNA: TGCAGCGTTTTGAAGAATGCCTACAATGAGCAGTTCTTC. It yields the protein CSVLKNAYNEQFF.

This chain links TRBV19 with TRBJ1-2; no reliable D call. V lost 5 bases to trimming and J lost 4 bases, with 14 bases between them. Germline V gene sequence: CDR1 LNHDA, CDR2 SQIVND (reference sequence). The CDR3 has 14 amino acids. CDR3 residues: CASSLIGPIYGYTF. In DNA, the CDR3 is TGTGCCAGTAGTCTGATAGGTCCTATCTATGGCTACACCTTC.

The chain joins TRBV6-5 to TRBJ2-3, with TRBD2 identical over 9 bases. Per the germline V gene, CDR1 is MNHEY and CDR2 is SVGAGI. J was trimmed by 6 bases and V by 2 bases; bases with no gene match: 9. The CDR3 sequence is 16 residues long. CDR3 region: CASSYDLAGVDDTQYF. CDR3 in DNA: TGTGCCAGCAGTTACGATTTAGCGGGAGTCGATGATACGCAGTATTTT.

The chain carries TRBV19 and TRBJ1-2; 10 nucleotides match TRBD1. Germline values: CDR1 LNHDA, CDR2 SQIVND (reference sequence). The CDR3 contains 15 residues. Trimming cost V 5 bases and J 9 bases; bases outside gene matches: 12. CDR3 sequence (DNA): TGTGCCAGTAGTGTGGGACAGGGGCCGGGGGGAAGCTACACCTTC. This translates into CASSVGQGPGGSYTF.

The chain uses TRBV28 and TRBJ2-7, with a weak D call TRBD1 (5 bases). The CDR3 is 12 amino acids. Trimming removed 3 bases from V and 6 bases from J, with 9 bases in between. Germline CDR1 is MDHEN and CDR2 is SYDVKM. CDR3 DNA sequence: TGTGCCAGCAGTTTGGGGCCTATCGAGCAGTACTTC. Protein product: CASSLGPIEQYF. Complete variable domain (other parts from reference TRBV28 and TRBJ2-7): DVKVTQSSRYLVKRTGEKVFLECVQDMDHENMFWYRQDPGLGLRLIYFSYDVKMKEKGDIPEGYSVSREKKERFSLILESASTNQTSMYLCASSLGPIEQYFGPGTRLTVT.

The chain has TRBV11-2 and TRBJ2-3; TRBD2 agrees at 8 bases. This CDR3 spans 16 amino acids. The germline gives CDR1 SGHAT, CDR2 FQNNGV. The ends lost 0 bases at V and 5 bases at J; junction bases unmatched: 7. The CDR3 here is CASSLDIGGGQDTQYF. CDR3 nucleotide sequence: TGTGCCAGCAGCTTAGATATCGGGGGGGGGCAAGATACGCAGTATTTT.

The chain links TRBV30 to TRBJ1-3; D call uncertain. The CDR3 sequence is 12 residues long. CDR1 and CDR2 from the germline V gene are GTSNPN and SVGIG (reference sequence). Between the trimmed V and J ends, which lost 4 bases and 4 bases, there was a span of 8 bases. This CDR3 reads CAWKGDGNTIYF. DNA for the CDR3: TGTGCCTGGAAGGGTGACGGAAACACCATATATTTT. The variable domain in full, with the rest retrieved from reference TRBV30 and TRBJ1-3, is SQTIHQWPATLVQPVGSPLSLECTVEGTSNPNLYWYRQAAGRGLQLLFYSVGIGQISSEVPQNLSASRPQDRQFILSSKKLLLSDSGFYLCAWKGDGNTIYFGEGSWLTVV.

This chain connects TRBV6-5 to TRBJ2-7; the D gene is possibly TRBD2 (5 bases). V shed 6 bases and J shed 6 bases, with 21 bases lying between them. Per germline, CDR1 MNHEY and CDR2 SVGAGI. The CDR3 has 15 amino acids. The CDR3 here is CASREKGYRDGEQYF. CDR3 coding DNA: TGTGCCAGCAGGGAGAAAGGTTACCGGGATGGCGAGCAGTACTTC.

The chain joins TRBV6-1 to TRBJ2-3; possibly TRBD2 for D (6 bases). The ends were cut back, 6 bases at V and 6 bases at J, with 16 bases in the middle. Germline-derived CDR1 and CDR2 are MNHNS and SASEGT. This CDR3 has 14 residues. CDR3 nucleotide sequence: TGTGCCAGCAGAAGGACTGAGGCGGGGGATACGCAGTATTTT. Residues: CASRRTEAGDTQYF.